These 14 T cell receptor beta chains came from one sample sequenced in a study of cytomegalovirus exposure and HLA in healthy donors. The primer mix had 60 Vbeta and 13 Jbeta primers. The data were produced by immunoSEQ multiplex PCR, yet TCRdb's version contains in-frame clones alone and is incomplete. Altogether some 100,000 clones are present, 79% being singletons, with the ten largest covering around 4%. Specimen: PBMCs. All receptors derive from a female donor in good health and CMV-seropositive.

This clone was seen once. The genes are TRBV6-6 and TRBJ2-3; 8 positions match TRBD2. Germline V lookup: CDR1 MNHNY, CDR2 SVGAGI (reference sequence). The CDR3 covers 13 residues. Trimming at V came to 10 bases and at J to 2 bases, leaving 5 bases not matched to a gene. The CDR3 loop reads CAIKRGHTDTQYF. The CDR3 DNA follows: TGTGCCATCAAGCGGGGGCACACAGATACGCAGTATTTT.

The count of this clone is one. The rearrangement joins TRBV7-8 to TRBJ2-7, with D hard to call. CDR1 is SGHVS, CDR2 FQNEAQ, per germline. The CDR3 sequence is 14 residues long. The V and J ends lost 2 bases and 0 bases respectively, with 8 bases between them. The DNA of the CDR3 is TGTGCCAGCAGCTTAATCTCCAGCTCCTACGAGCAGTACTTC. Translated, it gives CASSLISSSYEQYF.

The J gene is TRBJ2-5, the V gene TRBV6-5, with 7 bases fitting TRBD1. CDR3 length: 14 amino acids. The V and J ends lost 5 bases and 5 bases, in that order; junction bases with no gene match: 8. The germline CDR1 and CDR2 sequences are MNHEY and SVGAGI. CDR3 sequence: CASSTTGLVETQYF. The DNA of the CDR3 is TGTGCCAGCAGTACGACAGGGTTAGTGGAGACCCAGTACTTC.

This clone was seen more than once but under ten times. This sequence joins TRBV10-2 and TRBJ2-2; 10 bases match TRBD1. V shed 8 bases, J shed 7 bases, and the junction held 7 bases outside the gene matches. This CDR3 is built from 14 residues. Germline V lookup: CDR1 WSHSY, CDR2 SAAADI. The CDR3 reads CASYGQGGIGELFF. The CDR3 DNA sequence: TGCGCCAGCTACGGACAGGGGGGAATCGGGGAGCTGTTTTTT.

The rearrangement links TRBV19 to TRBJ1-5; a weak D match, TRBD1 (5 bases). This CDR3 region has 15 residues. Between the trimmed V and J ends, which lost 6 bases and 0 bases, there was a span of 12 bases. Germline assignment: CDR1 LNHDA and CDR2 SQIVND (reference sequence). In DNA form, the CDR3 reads TGTGCCAGTAGGGGCGGGGCTTATAGCAATCAGCCCCAGCATTTT. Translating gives CASRGGAYSNQPQHF.

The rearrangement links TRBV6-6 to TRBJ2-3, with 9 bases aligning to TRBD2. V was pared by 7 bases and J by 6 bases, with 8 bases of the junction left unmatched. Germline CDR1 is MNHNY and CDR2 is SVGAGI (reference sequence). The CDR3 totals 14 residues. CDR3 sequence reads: CASNGGGAFDTQYF. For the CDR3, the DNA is TGTGCCAGCAATGGCGGGGGGGCTTTCGATACGCAGTATTTT.

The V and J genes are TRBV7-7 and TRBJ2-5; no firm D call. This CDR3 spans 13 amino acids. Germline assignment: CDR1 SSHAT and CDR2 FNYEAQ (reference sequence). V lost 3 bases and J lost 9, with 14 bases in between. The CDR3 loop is CASSLYERVPQYF. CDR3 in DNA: TGTGCCAGCAGCTTGTATGAACGGGTGCCCCAGTACTTC.

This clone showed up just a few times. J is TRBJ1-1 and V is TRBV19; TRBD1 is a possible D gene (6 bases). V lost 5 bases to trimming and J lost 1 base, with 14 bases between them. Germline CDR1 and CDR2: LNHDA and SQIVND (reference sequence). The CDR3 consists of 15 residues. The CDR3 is CASSLGHSSNTEAFF. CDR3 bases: TGTGCCAGTAGTTTGGGACACAGTTCGAACACTGAAGCTTTCTTT.

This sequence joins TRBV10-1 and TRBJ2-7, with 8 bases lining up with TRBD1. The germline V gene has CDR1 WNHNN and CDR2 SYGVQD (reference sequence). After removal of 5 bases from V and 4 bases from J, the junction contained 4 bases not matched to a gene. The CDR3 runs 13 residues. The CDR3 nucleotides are TGCGCCAGCAGTCGACAGGGGTCGTACGAGCAGTACTTC. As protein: CASSRQGSYEQYF.

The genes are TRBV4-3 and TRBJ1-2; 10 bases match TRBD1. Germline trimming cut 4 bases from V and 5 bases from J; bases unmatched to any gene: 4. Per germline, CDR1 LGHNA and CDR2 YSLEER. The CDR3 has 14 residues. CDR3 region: CASSPGTGDYGYTF. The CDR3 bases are TGCGCCAGCAGCCCTGGGACAGGGGATTATGGCTACACCTTC.

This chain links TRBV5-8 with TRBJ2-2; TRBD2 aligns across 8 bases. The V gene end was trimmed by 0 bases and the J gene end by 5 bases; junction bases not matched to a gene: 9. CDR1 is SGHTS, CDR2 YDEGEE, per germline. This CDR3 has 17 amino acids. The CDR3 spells CASSLAERELGTGELFF. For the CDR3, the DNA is TGTGCCAGCAGCTTGGCCGAGCGGGAGCTTGGAACCGGGGAGCTGTTTTTT.

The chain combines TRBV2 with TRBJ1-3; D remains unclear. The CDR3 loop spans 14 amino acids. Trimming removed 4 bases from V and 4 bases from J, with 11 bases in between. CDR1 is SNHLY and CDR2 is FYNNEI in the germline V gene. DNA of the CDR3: TGTGCCAGCAGTGTTTCGACGGGGGGAAACACCATATATTTT. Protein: CASSVSTGGNTIYF.

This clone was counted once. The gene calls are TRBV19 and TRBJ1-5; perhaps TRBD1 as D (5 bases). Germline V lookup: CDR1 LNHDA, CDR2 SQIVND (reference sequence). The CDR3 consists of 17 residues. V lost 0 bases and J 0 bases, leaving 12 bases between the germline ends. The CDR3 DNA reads TGTGCCAGTAGTATAGATCTATCCAGGGCTAGCAATCAGCCCCAGCATTTT. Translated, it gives CASSIDLSRASNQPQHF.

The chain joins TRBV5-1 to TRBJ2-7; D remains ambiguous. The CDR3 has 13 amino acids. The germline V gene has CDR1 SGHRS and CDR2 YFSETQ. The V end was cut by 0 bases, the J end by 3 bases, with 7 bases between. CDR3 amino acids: CASSLVTGYEQYF. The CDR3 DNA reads TGCGCCAGCAGCTTGGTTACGGGCTACGAGCAGTACTTC.